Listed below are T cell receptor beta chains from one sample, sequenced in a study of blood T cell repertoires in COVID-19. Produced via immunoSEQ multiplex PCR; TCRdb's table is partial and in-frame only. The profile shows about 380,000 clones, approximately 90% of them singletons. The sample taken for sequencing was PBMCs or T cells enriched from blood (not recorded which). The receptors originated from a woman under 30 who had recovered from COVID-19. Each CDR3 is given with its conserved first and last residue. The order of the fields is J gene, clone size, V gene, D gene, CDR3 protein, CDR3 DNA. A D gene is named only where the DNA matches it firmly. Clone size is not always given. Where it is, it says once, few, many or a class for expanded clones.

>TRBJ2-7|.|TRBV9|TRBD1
CASSARTGSYEQYF
TGTGCCAGCAGCGCAAGGACAGGGAGCTACGAGCAGTACTTC
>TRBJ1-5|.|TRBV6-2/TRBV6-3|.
CASSSPRDTNQPQHF
TGTGCCAGCAGTTCCCCCCGGGACACAAATCAGCCCCAGCATTTT
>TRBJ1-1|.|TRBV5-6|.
CASSPRWVDTEAFF
TGTGCCAGCAGTCCCAGGTGGGTAGACACTGAAGCTTTCTTT
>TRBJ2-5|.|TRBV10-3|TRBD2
CAISVRDSSGGQETQYF
TGTGCCATCAGTGTGAGGGATTCTAGCGGGGGACAAGAGACCCAGTACTTC
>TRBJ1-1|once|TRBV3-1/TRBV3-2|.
CASSHGGQTEAFF
TGTGCCAGCAGCCACGGAGGGCAGACTGAAGCTTTCTTT
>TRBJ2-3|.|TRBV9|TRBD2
CASSVGAGGAGTDTQYF
TGTGCCAGCAGCGTCGGCGCGGGGGGTGCTGGGACAGATACGCAGTATTTT
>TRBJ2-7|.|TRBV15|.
CATSRDLGSSYEQYF
TGTGCCACCAGCAGAGATCTGGGGAGCTCCTACGAGCAGTACTTC
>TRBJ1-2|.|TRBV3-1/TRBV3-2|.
CASSFDSNYGYTF
TGTGCCAGCAGTTTTGACTCTAACTATGGCTACACCTTC
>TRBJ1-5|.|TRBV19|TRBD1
CASRETGVYSNQPQHF
TGTGCCAGTAGGGAGACAGGGGTCTATAGCAATCAGCCCCAGCATTTT
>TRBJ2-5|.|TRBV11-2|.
CASSLARGRVETQYF
TGTGCCAGCAGTCTCGCGAGGGGGAGGGTAGAGACCCAGTACTTC
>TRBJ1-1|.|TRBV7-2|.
CASSERLRGTEAFF
TGTGCCAGCAGCGAGAGGCTCAGGGGCACTGAAGCTTTCTTT
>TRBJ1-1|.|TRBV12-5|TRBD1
CASGFGGQGLSEAFF
TGTGCTAGTGGTTTTGGTGGACAGGGATTATCTGAAGCTTTCTTT
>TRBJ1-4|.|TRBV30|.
CAWSVGQGGEKLFF
TGTGCCTGGAGTGTAGGGCAGGGCGGTGAAAAACTGTTTTTT
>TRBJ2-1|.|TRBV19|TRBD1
CASSTGTGYNEQFF
TGTGCCAGTAGTACCGGGACAGGCTACAATGAGCAGTTCTTC
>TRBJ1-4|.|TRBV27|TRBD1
CASSEHQGATNEKLFF
TGTGCCAGCAGTGAACATCAGGGGGCTACTAATGAAAAACTGTTTTTT
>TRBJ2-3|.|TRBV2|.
CASSEALGGTQYF
TGTGCCAGCAGTGAAGCTCTAGGGGGTACGCAGTATTTT
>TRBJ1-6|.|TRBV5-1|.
CASTNREQGYSPLHF
TGCGCCAGCACCAACAGGGAACAGGGATATTCACCCCTCCACTTT
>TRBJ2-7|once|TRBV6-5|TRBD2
CASSPPGGSYEQYF
TGTGCCAGCAGTCCGCCGGGGGGCTCCTACGAGCAGTACTTC
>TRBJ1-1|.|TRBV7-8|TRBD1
CASSPGTGGETEAFF
TGTGCCAGCAGCCCCGGGACAGGGGGCGAAACTGAAGCTTTCTTT
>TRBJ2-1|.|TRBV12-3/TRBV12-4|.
CASSLDQTAEQFF
TGTGCCAGCAGTTTAGACCAGACAGCTGAGCAGTTCTTC
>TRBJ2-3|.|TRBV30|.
CAGGHDTQYF
TGTGCGGGGGGGCACGATACGCAGTATTTT
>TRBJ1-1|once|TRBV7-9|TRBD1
CASSWTGTEAFF
TGTGCCAGCAGCTGGACAGGGACTGAAGCTTTCTTT
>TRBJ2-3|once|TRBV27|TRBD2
CASSPSGGAWADTQYF
TGTGCCAGCAGTCCTAGCGGGGGGGCCTGGGCAGATACGCAGTATTTT
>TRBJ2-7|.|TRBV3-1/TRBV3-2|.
CASSRGTASDEQYF
TGTGCCAGCAGCCGCGGGACAGCCTCGGACGAGCAGTACTTC
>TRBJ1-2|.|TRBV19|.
CATRGYGYTF
TGTGCCACCCGCGGGTATGGCTACACCTTC
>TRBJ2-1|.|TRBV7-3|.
CASSLISGEQFF
TGTGCCAGCAGCTTAATATCGGGTGAGCAGTTCTTC
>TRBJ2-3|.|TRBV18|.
CASSPMEGATDTQYF
TGTGCCAGCTCACCAATGGAGGGGGCAACAGATACGCAGTATTTT
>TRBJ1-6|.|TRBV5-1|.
CASSLAQGHNSPLHF
TGCGCCAGCAGCTTGGCCCAGGGCCATAATTCACCCCTCCACTTT
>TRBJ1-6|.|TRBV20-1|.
CSASRGKNNSPLHF
TGCAGTGCTAGTAGGGGCAAAAATAATTCACCCCTCCACTTT
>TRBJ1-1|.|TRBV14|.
CASSQALLHLVTEEAFF
TGTGCCAGCAGCCAAGCGCTCCTCCACCTTGTGACAGAAGAAGCTTTCTTT
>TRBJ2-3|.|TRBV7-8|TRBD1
CASTPGRGLITDTQYF
TGTGCCAGCACCCCCGGCAGGGGGTTAATTACAGATACGCAGTATTTT
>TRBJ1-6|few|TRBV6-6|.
CASRALGPGSPLHF
TGTGCCAGCCGAGCGCTGGGGCCCGGCTCACCCCTCCACTTT
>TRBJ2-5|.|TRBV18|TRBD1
CASSPQRTGGMMSGQETQYF
TGTGCCAGCTCACCACAGAGGACAGGGGGTATGATGTCTGGGCAAGAGACCCAGTACTTC
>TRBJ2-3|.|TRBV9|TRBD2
CASSAPRGLAGGPSTQYF
TGTGCCAGCAGCGCGCCCCGAGGACTAGCGGGGGGCCCAAGTACGCAGTATTTT
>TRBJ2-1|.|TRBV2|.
CASSEARWPVKFF
TGTGCCAGCAGTGAAGCACGATGGCCCGTAAAGTTCTTC
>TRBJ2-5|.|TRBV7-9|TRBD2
CASSPAYSGGRETQYF
TGTGCCAGCAGCCCGGCCTATAGCGGGGGACGGGAGACCCAGTACTTC
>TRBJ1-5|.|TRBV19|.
CASSSGSGGNQPQHF
TGTGCCAGTAGTAGTGGATCAGGGGGCAATCAGCCCCAGCATTTT
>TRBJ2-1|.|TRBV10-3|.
CAFEADISYNEQFF
TGTGCCTTCGAAGCGGATATTTCTTACAATGAGCAGTTCTTC
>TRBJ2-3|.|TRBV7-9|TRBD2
CASTTLGTSGGITDTQYF
TGTGCCAGCACCACCCTAGGGACTAGCGGGGGGATCACAGATACGCAGTATTTT
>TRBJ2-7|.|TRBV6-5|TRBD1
CASSYDRGPTYEQYF
TGTGCCAGCAGTTATGACAGGGGACCTACCTACGAGCAGTACTTC
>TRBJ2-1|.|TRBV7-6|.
CASSRLVPNYNEQFF
TGTGCCAGCAGCCGACTAGTTCCAAACTACAATGAGCAGTTCTTC
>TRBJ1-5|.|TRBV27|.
CASSFSGSNQPQHF
TGTGCCAGCAGTTTTTCGGGTAGCAATCAGCCCCAGCATTTT
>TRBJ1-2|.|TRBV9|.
CASSVGTAFYGYTF
TGTGCCAGCAGCGTAGGTACAGCCTTCTATGGCTACACCTTC
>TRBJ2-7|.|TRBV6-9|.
CASSTGSHEQYF
TGTGCCAGCAGTACAGGGAGTCACGAGCAGTACTTC
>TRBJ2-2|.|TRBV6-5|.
CASSYFTGNTGELFF
TGTGCCAGCAGTTACTTCACAGGGAACACCGGGGAGCTGTTTTTT
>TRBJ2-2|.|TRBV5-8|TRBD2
CASSTGLRNTGELFF
TGTGCCAGCAGTACGGGACTAAGGAACACCGGGGAGCTGTTTTTT
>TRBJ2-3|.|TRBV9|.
CASSEGGATDTQYF
TGTGCCAGCAGCGAGGGGGGGGCCACAGATACGCAGTATTTT
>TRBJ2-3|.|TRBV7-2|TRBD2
CASSSRLASTDTQYF
TGTGCCAGCAGCTCCAGACTAGCTAGCACAGATACGCAGTATTTT
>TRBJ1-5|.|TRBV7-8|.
CASSLGLGAVFNQPQHF
TGTGCCAGCAGCTTAGGGCTGGGGGCGGTTTTCAATCAGCCCCAGCATTTT